This TCR beta chain derives from a study of beta chain features in type 1 diabetes. Study findings and constraints: All four CD4+ subsets from Type 1 diabetes patients carried moderately but significantly shorter TCRB CDR3s.

Every isolated RNA sample was fully reverse transcribed, so sequencing captured expressed TCRB transcripts. The table came from immunoSEQ multiplex PCR; TCRdb's copy has only in-frame clones and leaves some out. The repertoire consists of roughly 350,000 clones, with roughly 11% occurring once and the leading ten covering about 0.014%. Purity exceeding 98% was reached by all sorted populations. This clone occurred a few times. The antigen is unknown. Trimming at V came to 6 bases and at J to 4 bases, leaving 13 bases not matched to a gene. This CDR3 spans 19 amino acids. Germline V gives CDR1 SGHAT, CDR2 FQNNGV.

The rearrangement joins TRBV11-2 to TRBJ2-1; TRBD2 agrees at 15 bases. The origin of this receptor is a woman in her 30s in good health. The sample comprised naive CD4+ T cells from blood. CDR3 amino acids: CASSPGTSGRRARYNEQFF. The CDR3 DNA follows: TGTGCCAGCAGTCCCGGGACTAGCGGGAGGAGGGCTCGGTACAATGAGCAGTTCTTC.